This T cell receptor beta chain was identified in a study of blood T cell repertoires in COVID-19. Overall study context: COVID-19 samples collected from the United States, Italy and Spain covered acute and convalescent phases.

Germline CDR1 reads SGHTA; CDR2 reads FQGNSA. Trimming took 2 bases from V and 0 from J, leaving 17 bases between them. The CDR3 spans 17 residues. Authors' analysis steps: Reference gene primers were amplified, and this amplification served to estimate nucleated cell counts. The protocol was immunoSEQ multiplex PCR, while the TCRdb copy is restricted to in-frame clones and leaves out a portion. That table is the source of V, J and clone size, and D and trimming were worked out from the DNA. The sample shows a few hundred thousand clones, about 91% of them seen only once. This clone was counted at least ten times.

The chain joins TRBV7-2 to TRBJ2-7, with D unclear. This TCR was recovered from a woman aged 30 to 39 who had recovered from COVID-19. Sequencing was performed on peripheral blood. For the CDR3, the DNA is TGTGCCAGCAGCTTATTTGCACTACGATTATTCTCCTACGAGCAGTACTTC. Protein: CASSLFALRLFSYEQYF.